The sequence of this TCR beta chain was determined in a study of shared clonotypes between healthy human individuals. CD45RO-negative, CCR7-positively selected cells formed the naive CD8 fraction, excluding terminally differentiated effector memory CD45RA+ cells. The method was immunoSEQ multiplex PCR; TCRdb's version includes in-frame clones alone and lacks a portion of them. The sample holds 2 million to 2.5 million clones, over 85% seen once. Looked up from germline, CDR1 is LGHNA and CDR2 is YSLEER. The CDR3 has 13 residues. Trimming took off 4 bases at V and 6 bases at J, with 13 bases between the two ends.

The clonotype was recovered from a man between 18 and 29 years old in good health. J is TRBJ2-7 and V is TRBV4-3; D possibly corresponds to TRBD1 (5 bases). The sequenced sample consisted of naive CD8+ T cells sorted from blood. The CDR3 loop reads CASSLTQGSEQYF. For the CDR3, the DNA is TGCGCCAGCAGCCTAACGCAGGGTTCCGAGCAGTACTTC.